Reported below is one T cell receptor (beta chain). The sample originates from a study of blood T cell repertoires in COVID-19. Generated by immunoSEQ multiplex PCR, the TCRdb table keeps only in-frame clones and is missing some. The data contain approximately 130,000 clones, 83% of them singletons. The CDR3 loop spans 13 amino acids. V was trimmed by 6 bases and J by 6 bases, leaving 14 bases between them. Germline loops: CDR1 SNHLY, CDR2 FYNNEI. The material sequenced was peripheral blood. V usage is TRBV2 and J usage is TRBJ1-1; tentative D call: TRBD1 (5 bases). The TCR originated in a man at least 80 years old with active or convalescent COVID-19. The CDR3 here is CASRLDSVPEAFF. CDR3 DNA sequence: TGTGCCAGCAGGTTAGACAGTGTCCCTGAAGCTTTCTTT.